This entry lists 10 T cell receptor beta chains sequenced from one sample in a study of blood T cell repertoires in COVID-19. TCRdb's table, derived via immunoSEQ multiplex PCR, lists solely in-frame clones and lacks some. The data show a few hundred thousand clones, around 88% seen once. The sample comprised peripheral blood. The receptors come from a woman aged 45-59 years with acute or convalescent COVID-19.

The chain carries TRBV3-1 (or the pseudogene TRBV3-2) and TRBJ2-7, with 8 bases matching TRBD1. Germline lookup yields CDR1 LGHDT and CDR2 YNNKEL (reference sequence). This CDR3 comprises 16 residues. Unmatched junction bases numbered 13, after V lost 4 bases and J lost 5 bases. This CDR3 reads CASSLDRVLWNNEQYF. The CDR3 nucleotides read TGTGCCAGCAGCCTGGACAGGGTTCTTTGGAATAACGAGCAGTACTTC.

The chain has TRBV7-9 and TRBJ2-1; 11 bases map to TRBD2. The CDR3 contains 17 residues. CDR1 is SEHNR and CDR2 is FQNEAQ in the germline V gene (reference sequence). Germline trimming cut 2 bases from V and 3 bases from J; bases unmatched to any gene: 6. CDR3: CASSLQTGLADYNEQFF. DNA for the CDR3: TGTGCCAGCAGCTTACAGACGGGACTAGCGGACTACAATGAGCAGTTCTTC.

The chain recombines TRBV5-4 with TRBJ2-5; 7 bases line up with TRBD2. From germline, CDR1 is SGHNT and CDR2 YYREEE (reference sequence). V dropped 0 bases and J dropped 1; count of bases not matched to a gene: 6. This CDR3 region has 16 residues. This chain's CDR3 is CASSLGAGDGQETQYF. The CDR3 nucleotides are TGTGCCAGCAGCTTGGGGGCGGGAGATGGCCAAGAGACCCAGTACTTC.

This clone was seen only once. V is TRBV7-2 and J is TRBJ1-1, with D possibly being TRBD1 (6 bases). V was pared by 5 bases and J by 0 bases, with 25 bases between. The CDR3 has 19 residues. CDR1 and CDR2 (germline): SGHTA, FQGNSA. The CDR3 coding sequence is TGTGCCAGCAGCACCCGAACAGGGCGACTCTTATCCCTGAACACTGAAGCTTTCTTT. Its translation: CASSTRTGRLLSLNTEAFF.

This rearrangement joins TRBV4-3 to TRBJ1-6, with D unclear. The CDR3 has 16 amino acids. CDR1 is LGHNA, CDR2 YSLEER, per germline. V was pared by 0 bases and J by 4 bases, with 10 bases between. CDR3 nucleotide sequence: TGCGCCAGCAGCCAAGAGAGAGGGTTTTATAATTCACCCCTCCACTTT. Amino acid sequence: CASSQERGFYNSPLHF.

The chain uses TRBV19 and TRBJ2-3; 12 bases fit TRBD2. The CDR3 is made up of 17 amino acids. Trimming removed 6 bases from V and 0 bases from J; junction bases left unmatched: 7. CDR1 is LNHDA and CDR2 is SQIVND in the germline V gene (reference sequence). The CDR3 is CASRSLAGGSSTDTQYF. CDR3 DNA: TGTGCCAGTAGGTCTCTAGCGGGAGGGTCGAGCACAGATACGCAGTATTTT.

The chain is built from TRBV5-1 and TRBJ1-2; 12 nucleotides line up with TRBD1. The CDR3 sequence is 16 residues long. The V and J ends lost 4 bases and 3 bases, in that order; junction bases with no gene match: 7. Germline V gene data show CDR1 as SGHRS and CDR2 as YFSETQ. CDR3 DNA sequence: TGCGCCAGCAGCACCGGGACAGGGGGCTCATACTATGGCTACACCTTC. As protein: CASSTGTGGSYYGYTF.

The rearrangement links TRBV27 to TRBJ1-4, with unresolved D. Germline CDR1 and CDR2: MNHEY and SMNVEV (reference sequence). Deletions cut 7 bases from V and 8 bases from J, with 17 bases between. The length of the CDR3 is 14 residues. The CDR3 DNA reads as TGTGCCAGCAATACGGGTCGGGGTGGCGAAAAACTGTTTTTT. Its translation: CASNTGRGGEKLFF.

With respect to this clone: A read error may produce the germline difference seen at one junction end. The chain has TRBV10-3 and TRBJ1-5, with D possibly being TRBD1 (6 bases). The CDR3 consists of 13 residues. From germline, CDR1 is ENHRY and CDR2 SYGVKD. CDR3 DNA sequence: TGTGCCACCCAGCGAGGGGGAAATCAGCCCCGGCATTTT. Its translation: CATQRGGNQPRHF.

To note about this clone: This CDR3 is also generated by other DNA sequences in the sample. The chain carries TRBV11-1 and TRBJ2-7, with TRBD1 matching over 9 bases. Matching the DNA end better, TRBJ2-1 makes the J call doubtful. This CDR3 contains 15 residues. CDR1 and CDR2 (germline): SGHAT, FQDESV (reference sequence). CDR3 in amino acids: CASSPDRGGFYEQFF. The CDR3 DNA reads as TGTGCCAGTAGCCCCGACAGGGGGGGGTTCTACGAGCAGTTCTTC.